Below are 20 T cell receptor beta chains sequenced from a single sample in a study of T cell responses to AZD1222 COVID-19 vaccine. The table came from immunoSEQ multiplex PCR; TCRdb's copy has only in-frame clones and leaves some out. This sample has roughly 120,000 clones, with over 75% found just once. Sequenced material: peripheral blood, taken on day 0 of AZD1222 vaccination. These receptors were taken from an adult in good health.

The chain links TRBV6-5 to TRBJ2-3; 8 nucleotides line up with TRBD2. The CDR3 sequence is 15 residues long. The germline V gene encodes CDR1 MNHEY and CDR2 SVGAGI. V gave up 4 bases and J gave up 4 bases; unmatched junction bases: 7. The CDR3 loop is CASSFDGRASDTQYF. The DNA for the CDR3 is TGTGCCAGCAGTTTCGACGGGAGGGCCTCAGATACGCAGTATTTT.

This clone was counted a few times. The gene calls are TRBV10-2 and TRBJ2-1, with 15 bases aligning to TRBD2. The CDR3 runs 15 residues. V lost 3 bases and J lost 7; bases outside the gene matches: 1. CDR1 and CDR2 (germline): WSHSY, SAAADI. CDR3 region: CASSEGLAGGNEQFF. The CDR3 region has the DNA TGCGCCAGCAGTGAAGGACTAGCGGGAGGGAATGAGCAGTTCTTC.

The chain links TRBV13 to TRBJ2-1; no definite D call. With 0 bases removed from V and 9 bases from J, the gap between germline ends came to 15 bases. The germline V gene encodes CDR1 PRHDT and CDR2 FYEKMQ (reference sequence). The CDR3 spans 15 residues. The CDR3 DNA reads as TGTGCCAGCAGCTTAGGGCTAGTAGTGGCCGGTGAGCAGTTCTTC. This gives the protein CASSLGLVVAGEQFF.

The chain couples TRBV4-1 to TRBJ1-4, with D possibly matching TRBD1 (6 bases). The CDR3 extends over 16 amino acids. Germline lookup yields CDR1 MGHRA and CDR2 YSYEKL. The V end was cut by 1 base, the J end by 8 bases, with 17 bases between. The CDR3: CASSQAYRGTKEKLFF. The CDR3 region has the DNA TGCGCCAGCAGCCAAGCCTACCGAGGGACAAAGGAAAAACTGTTTTTT.

This chain links TRBV7-9 with TRBJ1-1; maybe TRBD1 (6 bases). This CDR3 is 16 amino acids long. V was trimmed by 1 base and J by 7 bases, leaving 19 bases between them. The germline V gene encodes CDR1 SEHNR and CDR2 FQNEAQ (reference sequence). Here the CDR3 DNA reads TGTGCCAGCAGCTTAGGGACAGCCATCCTGAACGATGAAGCTTTCTTT. Amino acids: CASSLGTAILNDEAFF.

The rearrangement uses TRBV7-6 and TRBJ2-1, with D maybe TRBD1 (6 bases). This CDR3 has 15 amino acids. Trimming removed 5 bases at V and 8 bases at J, with 19 bases between. The germline CDR1 and CDR2 sequences are SGHVS and FNYEAQ. CDR3 in DNA: TGTGCCAGCAGCCCAGGGGTAGCGAGGTCTCATGAGCAGTTCTTC. Translation: CASSPGVARSHEQFF.

V is TRBV18 and J is TRBJ1-1, with a tentative D call TRBD1 (6 bases). The CDR3 is 15 amino acids. The germline V gene encodes CDR1 KGHSH and CDR2 LQKENI. Trimming took off 5 bases at V and 5 bases at J, with 18 bases between the two ends. DNA for the CDR3: TGTGCCAGCTCAACAGCGGGGGGGGCAGGAACTGAAGCTTTCTTT. Translating gives CASSTAGGAGTEAFF.

The genes are TRBV11-3 and TRBJ1-2, with D possibly being TRBD1 (6 bases). Germline CDR1 and CDR2: SGHNT and YENEEA. Trimming left V 5 bases short and J 4 bases short, with 11 bases between. This CDR3 contains 13 residues. In DNA form, the CDR3 reads TGTGCCAGCAGCCTTCAACAGGGCTATGGCTACACCTTC. Residues: CASSLQQGYGYTF. Based on the CDR3 plus reference TRBV11-3 and TRBJ1-2, the full variable domain is EAGVVQSPRYKIIEKKQPVAFWCNPISGHNTLYWYLQNLGQGPELLIRYENEEAVDDSQLPKDRFSAERLKGVDSTLKIQPAELGDSAVYLCASSLQQGYGYTFGSGTRLTVV.

The chain links TRBV23-1 to TRBJ2-1, with D perhaps TRBD1 (5 bases). TRBV23-1 is labeled an ORF, and its function is uncertain. The CDR3 spans 17 residues. The ends were cut back, 4 bases at V and 0 bases at J, with 16 bases in the middle. The CDR3, as DNA: TGCGCCAGCAGTCGAAGAATTTCAGGGCGCTCCTACAATGAGCAGTTCTTC. Its translation: CASSRRISGRSYNEQFF.

The chain uses TRBV18 and TRBJ1-2; D unresolved. The CDR3 is made up of 15 amino acids. Trimming shortened V by 3 bases and J by 4 bases, and 15 bases separated the two germline ends. Germline CDR1 reads KGHSH; CDR2 reads LQKENI. This CDR3 is CASSPEGSSRYGYTF. In nucleotides, the CDR3 is TGTGCCAGCTCACCGGAAGGGAGTAGTCGCTATGGCTACACCTTC.

The chain carries TRBV19 and TRBJ1-2; D is uncertain. V lost 5 bases to trimming and J lost 5 bases, with 6 bases between them. CDR1 and CDR2 from the germline V gene are LNHDA and SQIVND (reference sequence). CDR3 length equals 11 residues. The CDR3, as DNA: TGTGCCAGTAGTCCGGGGTATGGCTACACCTTC. Its translation is CASSPGYGYTF. The variable domain in full, with the rest retrieved from reference TRBV19 and TRBJ1-2, is DGGITQSPKYLFRKEGQNVTLSCEQNLNHDAMYWYRQDPGQGLRLIYYSQIVNDFQKGDIAEGYSVSREKKESFPLTVTSAQKNPTAFYLCASSPGYGYTFGSGTRLTVV.

J is TRBJ1-5 and V is TRBV19, with D tentatively TRBD1 (6 bases). V was clipped by 11 bases and J by 6 bases, with 26 bases between them. Germline V gene lookup returns CDR1 LNHDA and CDR2 SQIVND (reference sequence). CDR3 size: 16 residues. CDR3 DNA: TGTGCCGGACAGCAGACCCATTCCCTTCTTGGTCAGCCCCAGCATTTT. Translated: CAGQQTHSLLGQPQHF.

V is TRBV5-4 and J is TRBJ2-7; D is undetermined. CDR1 and CDR2 from the germline V gene are SGHNT and YYREEE (reference sequence). The CDR3 extends over 13 amino acids. Trimming cost V 0 bases and J 7 bases, with 11 bases left between them. The CDR3 here is CASSLAHLGEQYF. CDR3 bases: TGTGCCAGCAGCTTGGCACACCTGGGAGAGCAGTACTTC. The whole variable domain, remainder taken from reference TRBV5-4 and TRBJ2-7, is ETGVTQSPTHLIKTRGQQVTLRCSSQSGHNTVSWYQQALGQGPQFIFQYYREEENGRGNFPPRFSGLQFPNYSSELNVNALELDDSALYLCASSLAHLGEQYFGPGTRLTVT.

The sample holds one count of this clone. The genes are TRBV24-1 and TRBJ2-1, with a possible D match to TRBD1 (6 bases). The V end lost 5 bases, the J end lost 6 bases, and 16 bases lay between the germline ends. CDR1 KGHDR and CDR2 SFDVKD come from the germline V gene. This CDR3 region has 15 residues. CDR3 nucleotide sequence: TGTGCCACCAGTGGTGGGACATCCTTGGGCAATGAGCAGTTCTTC. It is translated as CATSGGTSLGNEQFF.

CDR3 sequence: CASSLGQGIGYEQYF. In DNA, the CDR3 is TGTGCCAGCAGCTTAGGACAGGGGATAGGCTACGAGCAGTACTTC. The V and J genes are TRBV7-9 and TRBJ2-7; the match to TRBD1 covers 8 bases. CDR3 size: 15 residues. Germline V CDR1 and CDR2: SEHNR, FQNEAQ (reference sequence). V shed 1 base, J shed 3 bases, and the junction held 5 bases outside the gene matches.

This chain links TRBV19 with TRBJ2-1; no firm D call. The CDR3 totals 13 residues. V lost 2 bases, J lost 9 bases, and 11 bases lay in between. The germline V gene has CDR1 LNHDA and CDR2 SQIVND (reference sequence). The CDR3 loop reads CASSISAGPEQFF. The CDR3 DNA sequence: TGTGCCAGTAGTATATCGGCCGGACCTGAGCAGTTCTTC.

The chain recombines TRBV29-1 with TRBJ1-4; D possibly corresponds to TRBD1 (5 bases). Deletions cut 4 bases from V and 8 bases from J, with 17 bases between. CDR3 length: 14 residues. CDR1 is SQVTM, CDR2 ANQGSEA, per germline. The CDR3 loop is CSVGQGGYKEKLFF. As DNA, the CDR3 is TGCAGCGTTGGGCAGGGAGGATATAAAGAAAAACTGTTTTTT.

The V and J genes are TRBV4-2 and TRBJ1-4, with TRBD1 matching over 7 bases. V gave up 6 bases and J gave up 4 bases; unmatched junction bases: 17. The CDR3 loop spans 18 amino acids. The germline V gene has CDR1 LGHNA and CDR2 YNFKEQ. This chain's CDR3 is CASRHQPNPQGYNEKLFF. In nucleotides, the CDR3 is TGTGCCAGCAGACACCAACCCAATCCACAGGGGTATAATGAAAAACTGTTTTTT.

The V and J genes are TRBV3-1 (or the pseudogene TRBV3-2) and TRBJ1-3; D is uncertain. Trimming cost V 4 bases and J 0 bases, with 7 bases left between them. Germline values: CDR1 LGHDT, CDR2 YNNKEL (reference sequence). The CDR3 length is 14 residues. The CDR3 sequence is CASSRQISGNTIYF. CDR3 coding DNA: TGTGCCAGCAGCCGGCAGATCTCTGGAAACACCATATATTTT.

V usage is TRBV18 and J usage is TRBJ2-1; 7 bases are shared with TRBD2. CDR1 and CDR2 from the germline V gene are KGHSH and LQKENI. The CDR3 totals 15 residues. V shed 3 bases and J 4 bases; nucleotides not matched to a gene: 6. The CDR3 loop reads CASSPAWGGYNEQFF. CDR3 in DNA: TGTGCCAGCTCACCTGCCTGGGGGGGATACAATGAGCAGTTCTTC.